The present entry profiles one TCR beta chain with its context. The entry originates in a study of blood T cell repertoires in COVID-19. For the study at large: Acute-phase and convalescent COVID-19 samples originated in the United States, Italy and Spain. Sample material is recorded as cDNA or gDNA derived from T cells, B-cell-depleted T cells, or PBMCs.

The CDR3 length is 16 residues. Germline CDR1 is SGHAT and CDR2 is FQDESV (reference sequence). Trimming pared 5 bases from V and 4 bases from J, leaving 20 bases between. Study processing details: Counts of nucleated cells, estimated from reference gene primer amplification, were obtained. This table comes from immunoSEQ multiplex PCR, and its TCRdb copy is limited to in-frame clones, with some not included. D and trimming were read from the DNA, whereas the V and J calls and clone size are those reported in that table. The data hold approximately 180,000 clones, with 70% to 90% observed a single time.

This receptor was obtained from a man in his forties with active or convalescent COVID-19. Specimen: peripheral blood. The rearrangement uses TRBV11-1 and TRBJ1-1, with a weak D call TRBD1 (6 bases). The CDR3 is CASSGETGLSGTEAFF. The CDR3 bases are TGTGCCAGCAGCGGAGAAACAGGGTTAAGTGGCACTGAAGCTTTCTTT.